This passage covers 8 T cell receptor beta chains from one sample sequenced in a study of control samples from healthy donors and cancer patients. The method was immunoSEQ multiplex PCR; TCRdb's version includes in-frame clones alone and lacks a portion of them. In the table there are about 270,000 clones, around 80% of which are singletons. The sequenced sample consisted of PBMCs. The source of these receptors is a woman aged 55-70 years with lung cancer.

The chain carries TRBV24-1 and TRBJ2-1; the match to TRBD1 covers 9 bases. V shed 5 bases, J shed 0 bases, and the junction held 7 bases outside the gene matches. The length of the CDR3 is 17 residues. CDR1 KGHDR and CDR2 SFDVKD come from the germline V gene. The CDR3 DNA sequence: TGTGCCACCAGTGGTACAACAGGGGGCAGCTCCTACAATGAGCAGTTCTTC. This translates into CATSGTTGGSSYNEQFF.

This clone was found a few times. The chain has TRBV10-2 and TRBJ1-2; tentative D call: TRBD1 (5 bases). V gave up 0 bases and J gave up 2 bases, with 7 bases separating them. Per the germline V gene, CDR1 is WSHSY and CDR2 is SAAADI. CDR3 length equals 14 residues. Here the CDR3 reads CASSESAGNYGYTF. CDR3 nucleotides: TGCGCCAGCAGTGAGTCGGCAGGGAACTATGGCTACACCTTC.

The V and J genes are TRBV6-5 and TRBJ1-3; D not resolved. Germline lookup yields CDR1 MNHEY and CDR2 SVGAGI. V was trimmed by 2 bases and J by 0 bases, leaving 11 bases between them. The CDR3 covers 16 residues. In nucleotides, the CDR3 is TGTGCCAGCAGTTACAACACGGGATTCTCTGGAAACACCATATATTTT. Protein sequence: CASSYNTGFSGNTIYF.

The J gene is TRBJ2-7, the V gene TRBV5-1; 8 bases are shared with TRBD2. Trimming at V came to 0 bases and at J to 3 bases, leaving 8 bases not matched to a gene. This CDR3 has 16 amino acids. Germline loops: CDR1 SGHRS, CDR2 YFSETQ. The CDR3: CASSLVRGGPNYEQYF. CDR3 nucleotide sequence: TGCGCCAGCAGCTTGGTTCGGGGGGGCCCTAACTACGAGCAGTACTTC.

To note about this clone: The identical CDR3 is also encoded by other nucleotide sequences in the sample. CDR3 sequence reads: CASSYSGQGNNEQFF. The CDR3 nucleotides are TGTGCCAGCAGTTACTCAGGACAGGGCAACAATGAGCAGTTCTTC. The V gene is TRBV6-5, the J gene TRBJ2-1; 8 bases line up with TRBD1. The CDR3 contains 15 residues. Germline assignment: CDR1 MNHEY and CDR2 SVGAGI. J gave up 5 bases and V 0 bases, and 3 bases lay outside the gene matches.

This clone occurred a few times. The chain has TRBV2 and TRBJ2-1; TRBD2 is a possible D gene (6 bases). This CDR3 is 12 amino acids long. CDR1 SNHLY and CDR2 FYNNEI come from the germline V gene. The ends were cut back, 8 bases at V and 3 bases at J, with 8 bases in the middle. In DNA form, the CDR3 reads TGTGCCAGCGTGGGACTCTACAATGAGCAGTTCTTC. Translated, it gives CASVGLYNEQFF.

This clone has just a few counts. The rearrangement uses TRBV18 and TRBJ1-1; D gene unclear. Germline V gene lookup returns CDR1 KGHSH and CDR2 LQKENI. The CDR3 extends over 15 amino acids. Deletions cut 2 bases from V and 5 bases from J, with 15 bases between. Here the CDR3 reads CASSPWRVKETEAFF. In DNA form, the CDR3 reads TGTGCCAGCTCACCATGGCGGGTAAAGGAGACTGAAGCTTTCTTT.

CDR3 amino acids: CATSKTLTGEYGYTF. DNA of the CDR3: TGTGCCACCTCTAAGACCTTGACAGGGGAATATGGCTACACCTTC. The rearrangement uses TRBV19 and TRBJ1-2; 8 nucleotides agree with TRBD1. This CDR3 is built from 15 residues. Germline values: CDR1 LNHDA, CDR2 SQIVND (reference sequence). Trimming cost V 10 bases and J 5 bases; bases outside gene matches: 15.